One TCR beta chain is described in this entry. Its antigen is as yet unknown. V lost 0 bases, J lost 4 bases, and 14 bases lay in between. The CDR3 has 16 amino acids. Germline assignment: CDR1 MNHNY and CDR2 SVGAGI (reference sequence). The data were taken from a study of graft-versus-host responses after intestinal transplantation. Clones were sequenced by immunoSEQ multiplex PCR, and TCRdb holds only the in-frame ones, with some missing. The repertoire holds under 90,000 clones, with nearly 90% as singletons. Whole-study results and caveats: In patients with graft-donor T cell macrochimerism, allograft graft-versus-host to host-versus-graft clonal ratios were high. Recipient bone marrow held GvH clones, some seen earlier in ileum or blood.

This chain connects TRBV6-6 to TRBJ2-3, with D unresolved. The sequence derives from a human donor who was the organ donor for an intestinal transplant. This specimen consisted of unstimulated CD8+ T cells sorted from spleen or lymph node cells, obtained before transplant. The CDR3: CASSYSSGPTADTQYF. The CDR3 bases are TGTGCCAGCAGTTACTCATCAGGCCCGACGGCAGATACGCAGTATTTT.